Detailed here is one TCR beta chain. These data belong to a study of T-cell reconstitution after alpha-beta-depleted transplantation in children. For TCRbeta, the library was prepared with unique molecular identifiers. Each CDR3 protein gets one entry after TCRdb re-called the PCR reads with MiXCR. The sample records fewer than 400,000 distinct CDR3 sequences, roughly 20% being singletons. The receptor's source is a human donor who donated a stem cell graft to a child with acute myeloid leukemia. The sequencing here drew on PBMCs from the stem cell graft donor, taken from the stem cell graft.

CDR3 amino acids: CASSPVAGARVTEQYF. CDR3 DNA: TGTGCCAGCAGCCCTGTGGCGGGAGCAAGGGTGACCGAGCAGTACTTC. The gene calls are TRBV13 and TRBJ2-7; 7 bases agree with TRBD2. V shed 5 bases, J shed 6 bases, and the junction held 16 bases outside the gene matches. Looked up from germline, CDR1 is PRHDT and CDR2 is FYEKMQ (reference sequence). The CDR3 is 16 residues long.